This passage covers 25 T cell receptor beta chains from one sample sequenced in a study of Graves' ophthalmopathy and Graves' hyperthyroidism. Investigators amplified TCR beta CDR3 regions from RNA transcripts. HTBI primers were employed in first-round RT-PCR, then a second-round multiplex PCR followed. In TCRdb, the multiplex PCR reads were re-called with MiXCR into one record per CDR3 protein. Here the sample spans about 24,000 distinct CDR3 sequences, 48% being singletons. Sequencing was carried out using peripheral blood. The receptors originated from an adult woman with stable Graves' hyperthyroidism.

This clonotype was seen at least ten times. The chain uses TRBV6-1 and TRBJ2-7; D gene uncertain. V was clipped by 2 bases and J by 5 bases, with 4 bases between them. Germline V gene sequence: CDR1 MNHNS, CDR2 SASEGT. CDR3 length: 11 amino acids. The CDR3 nucleotides read TGTGCCAGCAGTGAATTCGACGAGCAGTACTTC. Protein: CASSEFDEQYF.

This chain links TRBV7-9 with TRBJ1-6, with unresolved D. The CDR3 totals 15 residues. Germline-derived CDR1 and CDR2 are SEHNR and FQNEAQ (reference sequence). The V and J ends lost 5 bases and 8 bases respectively, with 16 bases between them. CDR3 bases: TGTGCCAGCAGCCGCGACGCAAACCTGTATTCACCCCTCCACTTT. It translates to CASSRDANLYSPLHF.

CDR3 loop: CASSNRDHEQYF. DNA for the CDR3: TGTGCCAGTAGTAACAGGGACCACGAGCAGTACTTC. The genes are TRBV19 and TRBJ2-7; a weak D match, TRBD1 (6 bases). The germline V gene has CDR1 LNHDA and CDR2 SQIVND (reference sequence). The length of the CDR3 is 12 residues. The V gene lost 4 bases and the J gene lost 5 bases, with 9 bases spanning the gap.

This clonotype is medium-sized (0.01 to 0.1%). V usage is TRBV10-3 and J usage is TRBJ2-7; no reliable D call. The germline V and J ends were trimmed by 10 bases and 4 bases, with 20 bases remaining between them. Germline V lookup: CDR1 ENHRY, CDR2 SYGVKD. The CDR3 spans 14 residues. The CDR3 reads CATKERLAAYEQYF. Written as DNA, the CDR3 is TGTGCCACCAAGGAAAGACTGGCGGCTTACGAGCAGTACTTC.

This clonotype showed up just once. This chain uses TRBV20-1 with TRBJ1-2; D perhaps matches TRBD1 (6 bases). The length of the CDR3 is 14 residues. The germline V gene has CDR1 DFQATT and CDR2 SNEGSKA (reference sequence). CDR3 DNA: TGCAGCGTTGAAGAATTCGGGGGCGGCTATGGCTACACCTTC. This gives the protein CSVEEFGGGYGYTF.

This chain joins TRBV5-4 and TRBJ2-1; D perhaps matches TRBD2 (6 bases). V was cut by 4 bases and J by 3 bases, with 14 bases left in between. The CDR3 has 15 amino acids. Germline CDR1 reads SGHNT; CDR2 reads YYREEE (reference sequence). The CDR3 loop is CASSPLGGNYNEQFF. The CDR3 region has the DNA TGTGCCAGCAGCCCCCTGGGGGGTAACTACAATGAGCAGTTCTTC.

This clonotype occurred many times. The V gene is TRBV27, the J gene TRBJ1-5; D is unclear. The CDR3 contains 14 residues. Between the trimmed V and J ends, which lost 2 bases and 2 bases, there was a span of 7 bases. The germline CDR1 and CDR2 sequences are MNHEY and SMNVEV (reference sequence). CDR3 sequence reads: CASSLQGRNQPQHF. CDR3 DNA sequence: TGTGCCAGCAGTTTACAAGGACGCAATCAGCCCCAGCATTTT.

DNA for the CDR3: TGCGCCAGCCCTGGTGCTACCCGGGACCGCAATGAGCAGTTCTTC. Translated, it gives CASPGATRDRNEQFF. The V gene is TRBV10-2, the J gene TRBJ2-1; the D gene could be TRBD1 or TRBD2 (5 bases each). V was shortened by 8 bases and J by 6 bases, with 20 bases between the two germline ends. This CDR3 region has 15 residues. The germline gives CDR1 WSHSY, CDR2 SAAADI.

This clonotype has ten or more counts. The chain carries TRBV19 and TRBJ1-1; D gene uncertain. Germline lookup yields CDR1 LNHDA and CDR2 SQIVND (reference sequence). Deletions cut 1 base from V and 1 base from J, with 4 bases between. This CDR3 comprises 13 residues. The CDR3 nucleotides read TGTGCCAGTAGTATAGGCCCGAACACTGAAGCTTTCTTT. Protein product: CASSIGPNTEAFF.

This clonotype was seen repeatedly, ten times or more. This chain links TRBV7-9 with TRBJ2-2, with 8 bases identical to TRBD2. CDR1 and CDR2 (germline): SEHNR, FQNEAQ (reference sequence). This CDR3 is built from 18 residues. V lost 2 bases and J lost 4; bases outside the gene matches: 12. The CDR3 region is CASSLRSGGRKGTGELFF. The DNA of the CDR3 is TGTGCCAGCAGCTTAAGGTCGGGAGGGAGAAAAGGCACCGGGGAGCTGTTTTTT.

This chain connects TRBV7-9 to TRBJ1-6; TRBD1 matches 7 bases. The V gene end was trimmed by 6 bases and the J gene end by 7 bases; junction bases not matched to a gene: 6. Germline loops: CDR1 SEHNR, CDR2 FQNEAQ (reference sequence). There are 14 residues in the CDR3. The CDR3 region is CASSWPGQNSPLHF. The CDR3 DNA sequence: TGTGCCAGCAGTTGGCCGGGACAGAATTCACCCCTCCACTTT.

This clonotype was recorded many times. CDR3 in amino acids: CASRPQSSYNSPLHF. The CDR3 coding sequence is TGTGCCAGCAGACCCCAGAGCTCCTATAATTCACCCCTCCACTTT. The chain links TRBV27 to TRBJ1-6, with no clear D. There are 15 residues in the CDR3. The germline V and J ends were trimmed by 6 bases and 0 bases, with 9 bases remaining between them. Germline CDR1 MNHEY, CDR2 SMNVEV (reference sequence).

The chain links TRBV7-8 to TRBJ2-7; 11 bases map to TRBD2. The V gene's germline CDR1 is SGHVS and CDR2 FQNEAQ. This CDR3 is built from 16 residues. After removal of 4 bases from V and 7 bases from J, the junction contained 12 bases not matched to a gene. The CDR3 bases are TGTGCCAGCAGCTCTAGACTAGCGGGAAACACCGGGGAGCAGTACTTC. Protein: CASSSRLAGNTGEQYF.

The chain is built from TRBV3-1 and TRBJ1-6; possibly TRBD1 for D (5 bases). This CDR3 region has 11 residues. With 4 bases removed from V and 16 bases from J, the gap between germline ends came to 11 bases. Germline assignment: CDR1 LGHDT and CDR2 YNNKEL (reference sequence). The CDR3 is CASSLGAALHF. The CDR3 DNA reads as TGTGCCAGCAGCCTAGGGGCAGCACTCCACTTT. The whole variable domain, remainder taken from reference TRBV3-1 and TRBJ1-6, is DTAVSQTPKYLVTQMGNDKSIKCEQNLGHDTMYWYKQDSKKFLKIMFSYNNKELIINETVPNRFSPKSPDKAHLNLHINSLELGDSAVYFCASSLGAALHFGNGTRLTVT.

In its sample, this clonotype ranks as medium-sized (0.01 to 0.1%). The V and J genes are TRBV5-1 and TRBJ2-7, with D possibly being TRBD1 (6 bases). The CDR3 has 11 amino acids. Trimming shortened V by 5 bases and J by 3 bases, and 6 bases separated the two germline ends. Per germline, CDR1 SGHRS and CDR2 YFSETQ. The CDR3 nucleotides read TGCGCCAGCAGGGACAGCTACGAGCAGTACTTC. Its translation: CASRDSYEQYF.

This clonotype came up many times. CDR3: CASSPDRDEQYF. CDR3 coding DNA: TGTGCCAGCTCACCCGACAGGGACGAGCAGTACTTC. The V call is TRBV18, the J call TRBJ2-7; 7 positions agree with TRBD1. J lost 5 bases, V lost 3 bases, and 1 base had no gene match. Germline CDR1 KGHSH, CDR2 LQKENI. The CDR3 spans 12 residues.

In this sample, this clonotype turned up many times. A much larger clone lies one base from this, so it may be a read error. The CDR3 DNA sequence: TGTGCCAGCAGTTTAGTCGACTATGGCTACACCTTC. Its translation: CASSLVDYGYTF. The chain recombines TRBV28 with TRBJ1-2, with D hard to call. The V end lost 2 bases, the J end lost 3 bases, and 4 bases lay between the germline ends. The CDR3 contains 12 residues. The germline gives CDR1 MDHEN, CDR2 SYDVKM.

V and J are TRBV20-1 and TRBJ1-5; possible D gene TRBD1, 5 bases. Per germline, CDR1 DFQATT and CDR2 SNEGSKA (reference sequence). V was clipped by 4 bases and J by 4 bases, with 8 bases between them. This CDR3 region has 12 residues. The CDR3 protein is CSATGLNQPQHF. The CDR3 nucleotides read TGCAGTGCTACAGGGTTGAATCAGCCCCAGCATTTT.

The chain couples TRBV28 to TRBJ2-5, with 9 bases that match TRBD2. Germline assignment: CDR1 MDHEN and CDR2 SYDVKM. The CDR3 totals 17 residues. Trimming cost V 6 bases and J 4 bases; bases outside gene matches: 15. CDR3 bases: TGTGCCAGCAGCGGTCAAGGGACTAGCATGTACCGAGAGACCCAGTACTTC. Translating gives CASSGQGTSMYRETQYF.

This clonotype appeared a single time. The J gene is TRBJ1-6, the V gene TRBV24-1, with TRBD1 as a possible D gene (5 bases). The V and J ends lost 4 bases and 13 bases respectively, with 10 bases between them. There are 12 residues in the CDR3. CDR1 is KGHDR and CDR2 is SFDVKD in the germline V gene. The CDR3 region is CATSDNRQPLHF. The DNA of the CDR3 is TGTGCCACCAGTGACAACCGACAGCCCCTCCACTTT.

By frequency in the sample, this clonotype is medium-sized. The chain recombines TRBV7-2 with TRBJ2-7; D is unresolved. Trimming removed 3 bases at V and 1 base at J, with 1 base between. Germline CDR1 is SGHTA and CDR2 is FQGNSA. CDR3 length equals 11 residues. The CDR3 DNA is TGTGCCAGCAGCTTGTCCTACGAGCAGTACTTC. Translating it yields CASSLSYEQYF.

This clonotype is medium-sized by share. The chain uses TRBV10-3 and TRBJ2-2; TRBD2 agrees at 12 bases. The germline CDR1 and CDR2 sequences are ENHRY and SYGVKD. V shed 0 bases, J shed 3 bases, and the junction held 2 bases outside the gene matches. There are 17 residues in the CDR3. CDR3 nucleotides: TGTGCCATCAGTGAGTCGGGACTAGCGGGTGACACCGGGGAGCTGTTTTTT. This encodes CAISESGLAGDTGELFF.

V usage is TRBV5-4 and J usage is TRBJ2-1; 8 bases map to TRBD1. The CDR3 length is 15 residues. The V gene's germline CDR1 is SGHNT and CDR2 YYREEE (reference sequence). Trimming cost V 4 bases and J 0 bases; bases outside gene matches: 3. The CDR3 coding sequence is TGTGCCAGCAGCAGCGACAGGGGCTCCTACAATGAGCAGTTCTTC. It translates to CASSSDRGSYNEQFF.

The gene calls are TRBV19 and TRBJ1-3, with D hard to call. Germline-derived CDR1 and CDR2 are LNHDA and SQIVND (reference sequence). Trimming left V 6 bases short and J 0 bases short, with 6 bases between. CDR3 length: 13 amino acids. The chain's CDR3 is CASRFSSGNTIYF. For the CDR3, the DNA is TGTGCCAGTAGGTTTAGCTCTGGAAACACCATATATTTT.

This clonotype has more than one count but fewer than ten. The chain couples TRBV24-1 to TRBJ2-5; D not resolved. V was shortened by 5 bases and J by 4 bases, with 13 bases between the two germline ends. CDR1 and CDR2 (germline): KGHDR, SFDVKD. This CDR3 is 14 amino acids long. The CDR3 bases are TGTGCCACCAGTGCGGGTGGTGGGTTAGAGACCCAGTACTTC. Its translation: CATSAGGGLETQYF.